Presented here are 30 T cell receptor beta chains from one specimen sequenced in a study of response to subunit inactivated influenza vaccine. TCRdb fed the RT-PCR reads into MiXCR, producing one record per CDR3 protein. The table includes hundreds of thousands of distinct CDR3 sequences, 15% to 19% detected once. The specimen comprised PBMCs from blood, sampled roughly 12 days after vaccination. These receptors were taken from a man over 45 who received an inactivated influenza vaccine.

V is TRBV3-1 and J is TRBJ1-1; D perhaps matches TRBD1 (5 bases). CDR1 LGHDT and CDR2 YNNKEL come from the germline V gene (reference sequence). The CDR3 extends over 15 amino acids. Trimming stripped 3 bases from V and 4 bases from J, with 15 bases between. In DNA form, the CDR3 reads TGTGCCAGCAGCCATACCCTCGAGGGGCGCACTGAAGCTTTCTTT. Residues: CASSHTLEGRTEAFF.

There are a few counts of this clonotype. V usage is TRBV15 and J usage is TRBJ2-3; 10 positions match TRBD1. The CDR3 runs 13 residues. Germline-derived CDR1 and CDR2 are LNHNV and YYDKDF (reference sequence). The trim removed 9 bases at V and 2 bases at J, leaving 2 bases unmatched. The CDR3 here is CATGQGFTDTQYF. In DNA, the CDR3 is TGTGCCACGGGACAGGGGTTCACAGATACGCAGTATTTT.

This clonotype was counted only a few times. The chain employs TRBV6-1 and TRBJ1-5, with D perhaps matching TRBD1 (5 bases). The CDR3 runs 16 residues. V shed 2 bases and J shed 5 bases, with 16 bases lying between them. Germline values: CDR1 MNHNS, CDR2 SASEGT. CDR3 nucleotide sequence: TGTGCCAGCAGTGAACAATTGATGGACACTTATCAGCCCCAGCATTTT. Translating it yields CASSEQLMDTYQPQHF.

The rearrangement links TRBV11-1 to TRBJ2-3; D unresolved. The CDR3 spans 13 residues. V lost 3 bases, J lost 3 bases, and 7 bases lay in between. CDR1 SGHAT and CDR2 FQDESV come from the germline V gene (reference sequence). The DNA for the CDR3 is TGTGCCAGCAGCTTTTATGTAACAGATACGCAGTATTTT. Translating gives CASSFYVTDTQYF.

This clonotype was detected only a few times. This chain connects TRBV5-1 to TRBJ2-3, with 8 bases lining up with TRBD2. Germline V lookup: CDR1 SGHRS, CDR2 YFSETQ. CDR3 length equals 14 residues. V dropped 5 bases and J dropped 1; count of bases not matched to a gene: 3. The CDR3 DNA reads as TGCGCCAGCAGGCCTAGCGGGCGCACAGATACGCAGTATTTT. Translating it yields CASRPSGRTDTQYF.

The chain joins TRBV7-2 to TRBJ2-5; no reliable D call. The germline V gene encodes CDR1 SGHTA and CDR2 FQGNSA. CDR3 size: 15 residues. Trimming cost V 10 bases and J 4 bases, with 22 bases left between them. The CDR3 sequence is CATMSTGHPVETQYF. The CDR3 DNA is TGTGCCACCATGAGTACGGGCCACCCGGTAGAGACCCAGTACTTC. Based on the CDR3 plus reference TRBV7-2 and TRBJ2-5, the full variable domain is GAGVSQSPSNKVTEKGKDVELRCDPISGHTALYWYRQSLGQGLEFLIYFQGNSAPDKSGLPSDRFSAERTGGSVSTLTIQRTQQEDSAVYLCATMSTGHPVETQYFGPGTRLLVL.

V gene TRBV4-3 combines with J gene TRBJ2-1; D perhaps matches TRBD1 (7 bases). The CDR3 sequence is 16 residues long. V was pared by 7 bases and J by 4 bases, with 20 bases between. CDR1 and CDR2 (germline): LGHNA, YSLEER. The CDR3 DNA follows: TGCGCCAGCATCGGTGCGGCGGGACAGCGATACAATGAGCAGTTCTTC. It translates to CASIGAAGQRYNEQFF.

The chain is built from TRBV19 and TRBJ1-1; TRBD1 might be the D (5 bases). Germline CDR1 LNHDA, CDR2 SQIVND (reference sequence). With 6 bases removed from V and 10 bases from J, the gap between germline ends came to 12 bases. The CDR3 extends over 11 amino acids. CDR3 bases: TGTGCCAGTAGCCACGGCGGGGGAGCTTTCTTT. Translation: CASSHGGGAFF. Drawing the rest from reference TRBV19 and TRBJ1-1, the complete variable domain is DGGITQSPKYLFRKEGQNVTLSCEQNLNHDAMYWYRQDPGQGLRLIYYSQIVNDFQKGDIAEGYSVSREKKESFPLTVTSAQKNPTAFYLCASSHGGGAFFGQGTRLTVV.

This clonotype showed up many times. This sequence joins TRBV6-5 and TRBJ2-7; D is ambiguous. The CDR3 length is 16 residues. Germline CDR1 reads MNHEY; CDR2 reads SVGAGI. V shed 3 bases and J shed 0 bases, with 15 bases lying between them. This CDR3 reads CASSYGVGVSSYEQYF. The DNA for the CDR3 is TGTGCCAGCAGTTATGGCGTAGGAGTCAGCTCCTACGAGCAGTACTTC.

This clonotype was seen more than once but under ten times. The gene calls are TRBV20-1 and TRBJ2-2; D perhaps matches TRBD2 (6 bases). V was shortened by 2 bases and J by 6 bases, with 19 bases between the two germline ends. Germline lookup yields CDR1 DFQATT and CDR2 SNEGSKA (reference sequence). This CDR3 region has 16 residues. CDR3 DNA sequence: TGCAGTGCTAGAATTAGCGGTATGGGGGGAGCCGGGGAGCTGTTTTTT. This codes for CSARISGMGGAGELFF.

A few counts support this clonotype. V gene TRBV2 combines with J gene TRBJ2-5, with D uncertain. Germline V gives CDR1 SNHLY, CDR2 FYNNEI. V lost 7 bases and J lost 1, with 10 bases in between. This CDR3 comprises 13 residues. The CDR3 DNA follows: TGTGCCAGCAAGAGAGATACCCAAGAGACCCAGTACTTC. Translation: CASKRDTQETQYF.

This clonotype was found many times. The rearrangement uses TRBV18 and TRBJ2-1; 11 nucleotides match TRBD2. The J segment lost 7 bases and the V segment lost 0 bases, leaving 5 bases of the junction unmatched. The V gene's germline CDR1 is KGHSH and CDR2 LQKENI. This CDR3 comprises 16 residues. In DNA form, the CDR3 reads TGTGCCAGCTCACCACCCCCACTAGCGGGAGTTAATGAGCAGTTCTTC. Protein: CASSPPPLAGVNEQFF.

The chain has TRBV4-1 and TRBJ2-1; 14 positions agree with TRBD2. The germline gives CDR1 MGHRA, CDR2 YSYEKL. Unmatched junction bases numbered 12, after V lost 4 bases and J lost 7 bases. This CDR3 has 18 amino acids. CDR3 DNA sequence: TGCGCCAGCAGCCCAGAGACTAGCGGGGGGGCCGGTAGGAATGAGCAGTTCTTC. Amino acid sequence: CASSPETSGGAGRNEQFF.

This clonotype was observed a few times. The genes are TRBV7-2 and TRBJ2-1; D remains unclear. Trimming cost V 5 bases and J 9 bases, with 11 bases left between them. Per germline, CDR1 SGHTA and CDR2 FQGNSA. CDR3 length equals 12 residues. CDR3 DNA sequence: TGTGCCAGCAGCGTATTAGCCAGTGAGCAGTTCTTC. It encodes CASSVLASEQFF.

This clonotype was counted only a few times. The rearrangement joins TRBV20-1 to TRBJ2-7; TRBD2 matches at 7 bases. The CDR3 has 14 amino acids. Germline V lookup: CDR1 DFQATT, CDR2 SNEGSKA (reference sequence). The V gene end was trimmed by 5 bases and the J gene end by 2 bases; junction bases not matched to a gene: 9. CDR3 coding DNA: TGCAGTGCTCTCCGGGAGGAGGCCCCCTACGAGCAGTACTTC. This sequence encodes CSALREEAPYEQYF.

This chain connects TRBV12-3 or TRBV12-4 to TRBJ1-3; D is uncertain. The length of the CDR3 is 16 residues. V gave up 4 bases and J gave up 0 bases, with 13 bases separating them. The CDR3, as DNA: TGTGCCAGCAGTTCCCCATCGTTCCGCTCTGGAAACACCATATATTTT. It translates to CASSSPSFRSGNTIYF.

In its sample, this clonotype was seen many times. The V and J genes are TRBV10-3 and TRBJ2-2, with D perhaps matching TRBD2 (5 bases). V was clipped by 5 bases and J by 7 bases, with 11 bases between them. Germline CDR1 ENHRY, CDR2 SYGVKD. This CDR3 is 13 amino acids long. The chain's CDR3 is CAISREQFGELFF. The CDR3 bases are TGTGCCATCAGTAGGGAGCAGTTCGGGGAGCTGTTTTTT.

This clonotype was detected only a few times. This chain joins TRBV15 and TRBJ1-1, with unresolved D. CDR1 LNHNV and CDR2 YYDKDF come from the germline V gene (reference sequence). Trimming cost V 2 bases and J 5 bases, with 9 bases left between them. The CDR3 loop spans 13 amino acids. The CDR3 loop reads CATSRLGWTEAFF. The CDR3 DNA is TGTGCCACCAGCAGACTCGGGTGGACTGAAGCTTTCTTT.

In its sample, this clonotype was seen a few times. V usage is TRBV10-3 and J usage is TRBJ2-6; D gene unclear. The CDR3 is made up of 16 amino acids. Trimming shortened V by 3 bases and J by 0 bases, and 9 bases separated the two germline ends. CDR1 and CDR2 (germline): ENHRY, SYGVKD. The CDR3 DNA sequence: TGTGCCATCAGTGAACCTGCCAACTCTGGGGCCAACGTCCTGACTTTC. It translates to CAISEPANSGANVLTF.

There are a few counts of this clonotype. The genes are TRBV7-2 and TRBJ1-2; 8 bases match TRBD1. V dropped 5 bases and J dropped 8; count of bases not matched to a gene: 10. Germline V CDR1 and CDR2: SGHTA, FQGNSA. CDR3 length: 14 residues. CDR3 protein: CASSPGGLYKGYTF. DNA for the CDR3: TGTGCCAGCAGCCCAGGGGGCCTCTACAAGGGCTACACCTTC.

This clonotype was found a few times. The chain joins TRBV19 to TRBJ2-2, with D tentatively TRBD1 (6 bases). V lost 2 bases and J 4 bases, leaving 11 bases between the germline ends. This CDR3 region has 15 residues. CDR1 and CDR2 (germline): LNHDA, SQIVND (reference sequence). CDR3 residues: CASSIIGGRTGELFF. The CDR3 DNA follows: TGTGCCAGTAGTATAATAGGGGGACGCACCGGGGAGCTGTTTTTT.

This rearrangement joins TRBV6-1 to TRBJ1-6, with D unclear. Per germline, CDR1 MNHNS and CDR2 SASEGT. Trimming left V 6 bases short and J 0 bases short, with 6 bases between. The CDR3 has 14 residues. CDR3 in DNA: TGTGCCAGCAGGTTGAACTCCTATAATTCACCCCTCCACTTT. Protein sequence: CASRLNSYNSPLHF.

The CDR3 DNA reads TGTGCCAGCAGTTACGGGGCCAAAACCTACGAGCAGTACTTC. Amino acid sequence: CASSYGAKTYEQYF. This chain joins TRBV6-2 or TRBV6-3 and TRBJ2-7; D may be TRBD1 (5 bases). The V gene lost 2 bases and the J gene lost 2 bases, with 10 bases spanning the gap. Germline lookup yields CDR1 MNHEY and CDR2 SVGEGT. This CDR3 contains 14 residues.

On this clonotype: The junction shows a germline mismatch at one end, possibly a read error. The CDR3 DNA is TGCAATGCTAGAGATCCGGCACCCAACGGCTTCACCGTTTTC. It codes for CNARDPAPNGFTVF. The V and J genes are TRBV20-1 and TRBJ2-7, with unresolved D. The CDR3 runs 14 residues. CDR1 and CDR2 (germline): DFQATT, SNEGSKA (reference sequence).

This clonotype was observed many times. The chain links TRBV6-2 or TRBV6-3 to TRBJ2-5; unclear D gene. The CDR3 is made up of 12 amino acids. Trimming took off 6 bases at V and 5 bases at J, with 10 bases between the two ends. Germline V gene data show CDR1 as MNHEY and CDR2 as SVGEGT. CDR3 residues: CASSSSGETQYF. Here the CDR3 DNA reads TGTGCCAGCAGCTCCAGTGGGGAGACCCAGTACTTC.

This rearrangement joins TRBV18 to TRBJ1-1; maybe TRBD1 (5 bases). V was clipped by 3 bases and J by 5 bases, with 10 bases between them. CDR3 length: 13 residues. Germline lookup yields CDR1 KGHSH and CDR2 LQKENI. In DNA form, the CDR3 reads TGTGCCAGCTCACCGGACGGGGGGACTGAAGCTTTCTTT. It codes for CASSPDGGTEAFF.

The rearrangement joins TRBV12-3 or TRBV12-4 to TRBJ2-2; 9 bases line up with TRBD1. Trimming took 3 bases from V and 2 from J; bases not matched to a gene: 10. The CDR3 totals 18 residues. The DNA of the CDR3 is TGTGCCAGCAGTTTGTTCTGGGGGACAGGGCGTAACACCGGGGAGCTGTTTTTT. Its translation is CASSLFWGTGRNTGELFF.

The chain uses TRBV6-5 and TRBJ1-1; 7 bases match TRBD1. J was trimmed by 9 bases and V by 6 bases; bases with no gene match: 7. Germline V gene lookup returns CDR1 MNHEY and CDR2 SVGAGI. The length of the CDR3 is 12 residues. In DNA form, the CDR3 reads TGTGCCAGCAGCCCTTCAGGGGGAAAAGCTTTCTTT. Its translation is CASSPSGGKAFF.

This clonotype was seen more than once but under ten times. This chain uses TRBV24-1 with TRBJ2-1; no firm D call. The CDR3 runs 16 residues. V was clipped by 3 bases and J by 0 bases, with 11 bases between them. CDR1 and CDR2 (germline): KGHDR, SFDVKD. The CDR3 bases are TGTGCCACCAGTGATCTTCAGGTGCTCTCCTACAATGAGCAGTTCTTC. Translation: CATSDLQVLSYNEQFF.

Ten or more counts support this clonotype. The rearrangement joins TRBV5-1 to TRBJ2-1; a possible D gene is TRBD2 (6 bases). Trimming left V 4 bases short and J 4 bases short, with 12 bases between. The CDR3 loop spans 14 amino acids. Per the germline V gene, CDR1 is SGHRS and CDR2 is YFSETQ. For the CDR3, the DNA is TGCGCCAGCAGCCTGAGACGGGGGTACAATGAGCAGTTCTTC. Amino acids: CASSLRRGYNEQFF. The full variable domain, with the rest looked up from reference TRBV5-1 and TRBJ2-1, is KAGVTQTPRYLIKTRGQQVTLSCSPISGHRSVSWYQQTPGQGLQFLFEYFSETQRNKGNFPGRFSGRQFSNSRSEMNVSTLELGDSALYLCASSLRRGYNEQFFGPGTRLTVL.